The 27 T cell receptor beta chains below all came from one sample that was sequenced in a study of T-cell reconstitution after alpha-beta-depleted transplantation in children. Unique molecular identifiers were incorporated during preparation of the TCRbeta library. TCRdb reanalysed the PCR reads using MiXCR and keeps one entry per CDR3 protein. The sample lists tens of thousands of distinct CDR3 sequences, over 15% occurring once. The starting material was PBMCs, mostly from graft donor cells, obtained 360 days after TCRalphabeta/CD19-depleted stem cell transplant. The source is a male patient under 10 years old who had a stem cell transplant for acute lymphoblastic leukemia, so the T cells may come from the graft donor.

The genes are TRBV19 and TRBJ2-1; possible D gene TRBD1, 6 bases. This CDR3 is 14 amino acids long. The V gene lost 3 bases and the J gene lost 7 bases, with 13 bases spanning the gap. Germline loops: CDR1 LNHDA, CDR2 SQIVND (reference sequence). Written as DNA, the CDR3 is TGTGCCAGTAGTATTACGAACAGGGCGAATGAGCAGTTCTTC. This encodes CASSITNRANEQFF.

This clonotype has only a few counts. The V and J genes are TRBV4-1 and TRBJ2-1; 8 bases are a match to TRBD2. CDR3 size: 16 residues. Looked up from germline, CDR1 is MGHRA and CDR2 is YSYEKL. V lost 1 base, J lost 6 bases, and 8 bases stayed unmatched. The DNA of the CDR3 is TGCGCCAGCAGCCAAGGCAACCGGCTAGCGGGCAATGAGCAGTTCTTC. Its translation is CASSQGNRLAGNEQFF.

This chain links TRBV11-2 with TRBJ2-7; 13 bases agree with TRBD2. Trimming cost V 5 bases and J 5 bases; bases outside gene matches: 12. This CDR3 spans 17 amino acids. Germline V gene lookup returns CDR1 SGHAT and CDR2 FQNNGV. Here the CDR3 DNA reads TGTGCCAGCAGCCCAGGGACTAGCGGGACCCGTAGGGACGAGCAGTACTTC. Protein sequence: CASSPGTSGTRRDEQYF.

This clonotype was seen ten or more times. The CDR3 spells CAISRDRPSYEQYF. The DNA of the CDR3 is TGTGCCATCAGTCGGGACAGACCAAGCTACGAGCAGTACTTC. The chain uses TRBV10-3 and TRBJ2-7; 7 positions match TRBD1. Germline trimming cut 5 bases from V and 3 bases from J; bases unmatched to any gene: 7. The CDR3 contains 14 residues. CDR1 is ENHRY and CDR2 is SYGVKD in the germline V gene.

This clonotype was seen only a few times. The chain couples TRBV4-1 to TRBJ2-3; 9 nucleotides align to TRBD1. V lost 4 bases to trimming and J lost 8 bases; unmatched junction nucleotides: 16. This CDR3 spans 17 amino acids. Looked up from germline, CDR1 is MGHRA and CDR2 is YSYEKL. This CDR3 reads CASSRFPRGQGKGTQYF. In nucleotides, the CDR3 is TGCGCCAGCAGCCGATTCCCCCGGGGACAGGGAAAAGGTACGCAGTATTTT.

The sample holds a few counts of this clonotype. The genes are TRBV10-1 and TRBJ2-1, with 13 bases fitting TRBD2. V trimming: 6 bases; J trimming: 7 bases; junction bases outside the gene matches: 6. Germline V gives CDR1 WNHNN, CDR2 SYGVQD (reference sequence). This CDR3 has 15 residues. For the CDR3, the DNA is TGCGCCAGCAGCAAGACTAGCGGGAGGTTAAATGAGCAGTTCTTC. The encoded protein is CASSKTSGRLNEQFF.

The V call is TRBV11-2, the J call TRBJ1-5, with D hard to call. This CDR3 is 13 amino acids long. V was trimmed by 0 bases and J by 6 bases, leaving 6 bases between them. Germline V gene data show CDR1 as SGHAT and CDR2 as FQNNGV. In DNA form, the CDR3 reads TGTGCCAGCAGCTTAGATATTCGTCAGCCCCAGCATTTT. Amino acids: CASSLDIRQPQHF.

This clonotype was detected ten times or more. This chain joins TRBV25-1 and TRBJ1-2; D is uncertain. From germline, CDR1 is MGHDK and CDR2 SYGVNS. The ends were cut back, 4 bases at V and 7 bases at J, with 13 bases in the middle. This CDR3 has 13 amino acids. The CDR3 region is CASSADIRVGYTF. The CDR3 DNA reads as TGTGCCAGCAGTGCCGACATTCGGGTTGGCTACACCTTC.

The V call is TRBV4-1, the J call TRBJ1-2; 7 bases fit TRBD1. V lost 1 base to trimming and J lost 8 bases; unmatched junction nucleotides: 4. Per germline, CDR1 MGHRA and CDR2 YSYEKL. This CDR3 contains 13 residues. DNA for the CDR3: TGCGCCAGCAGCCAAGGGGACAGCTTCGGCTACACCTTC. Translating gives CASSQGDSFGYTF.

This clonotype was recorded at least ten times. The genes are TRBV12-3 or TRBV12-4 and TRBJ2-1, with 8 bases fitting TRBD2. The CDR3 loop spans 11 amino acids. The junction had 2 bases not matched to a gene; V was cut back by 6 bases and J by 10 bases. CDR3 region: CASSRTSEQFF. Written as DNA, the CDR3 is TGTGCCAGCAGCCGGACTAGCGAGCAGTTCTTC.

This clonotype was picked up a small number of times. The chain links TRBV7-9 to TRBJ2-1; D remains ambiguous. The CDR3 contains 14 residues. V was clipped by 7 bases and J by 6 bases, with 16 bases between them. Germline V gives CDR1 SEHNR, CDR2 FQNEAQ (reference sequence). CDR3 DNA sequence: TGTGCCAGCACCTCATCCCCTCTCATCAATGAGCAGTTCTTC. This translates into CASTSSPLINEQFF. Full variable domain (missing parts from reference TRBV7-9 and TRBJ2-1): DTGVSQNPRHKITKRGQNVTFRCDPISEHNRLYWYRQTLGQGPEFLTYFQNEAQLEKSRLLSDRFSAERPKGSFSTLEIQRTEQGDSAMYLCASTSSPLINEQFFGPGTRLTVL.

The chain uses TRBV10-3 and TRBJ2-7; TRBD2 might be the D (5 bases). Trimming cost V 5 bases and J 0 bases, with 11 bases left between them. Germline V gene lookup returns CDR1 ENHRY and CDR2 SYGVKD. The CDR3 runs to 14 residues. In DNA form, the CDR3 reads TGTGCCATCAGTCAACGGGGATTCTCCTACGAGCAGTACTTC. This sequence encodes CAISQRGFSYEQYF.

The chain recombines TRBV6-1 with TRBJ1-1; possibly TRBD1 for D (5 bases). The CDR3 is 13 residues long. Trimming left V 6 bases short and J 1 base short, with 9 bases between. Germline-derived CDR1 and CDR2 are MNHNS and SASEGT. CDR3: CASSRQGNTEAFF. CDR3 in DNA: TGTGCCAGCAGCCGTCAGGGGAACACTGAAGCTTTCTTT.

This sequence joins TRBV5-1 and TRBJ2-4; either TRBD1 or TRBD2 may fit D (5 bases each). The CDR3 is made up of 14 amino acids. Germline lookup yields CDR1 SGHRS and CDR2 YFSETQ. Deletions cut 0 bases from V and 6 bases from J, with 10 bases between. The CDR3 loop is CASSLVGGGNIQYF. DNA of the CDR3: TGCGCCAGCAGCTTGGTTGGTGGGGGAAACATTCAGTACTTC. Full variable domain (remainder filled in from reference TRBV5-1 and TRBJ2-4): KAGVTQTPRYLIKTRGQQVTLSCSPISGHRSVSWYQQTPGQGLQFLFEYFSETQRNKGNFPGRFSGRQFSNSRSEMNVSTLELGDSALYLCASSLVGGGNIQYFGAGTRLSVL.

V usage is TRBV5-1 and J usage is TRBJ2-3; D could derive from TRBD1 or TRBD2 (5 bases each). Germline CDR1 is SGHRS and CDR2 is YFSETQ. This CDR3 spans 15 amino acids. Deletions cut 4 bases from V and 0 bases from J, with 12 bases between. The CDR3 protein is CASSNGTASTDTQYF. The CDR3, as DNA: TGCGCCAGCAGCAATGGGACGGCTAGCACAGATACGCAGTATTTT.

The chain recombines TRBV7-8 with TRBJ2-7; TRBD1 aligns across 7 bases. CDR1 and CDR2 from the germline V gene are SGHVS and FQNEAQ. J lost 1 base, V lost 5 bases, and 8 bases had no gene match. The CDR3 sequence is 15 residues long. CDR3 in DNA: TGTGCCAGCAGCCCGAGACAGGGCAAATCCTACGAGCAGTACTTC. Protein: CASSPRQGKSYEQYF. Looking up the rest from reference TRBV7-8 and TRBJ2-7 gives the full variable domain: GAGVSQSPRYKVAKRGQDVALRCDPISGHVSLFWYQQALGQGPEFLTYFQNEAQLDKSGLPSDRFFAERPEGSVSTLKIQRTQQEDSAVYLCASSPRQGKSYEQYFGPGTRLTVT.

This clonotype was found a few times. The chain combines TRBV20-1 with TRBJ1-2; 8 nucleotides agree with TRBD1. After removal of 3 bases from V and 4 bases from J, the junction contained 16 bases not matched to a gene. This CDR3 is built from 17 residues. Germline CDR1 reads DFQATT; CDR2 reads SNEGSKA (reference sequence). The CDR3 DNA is TGCAGTGCTAGCGTCAGGGGGCAGACCGTAACGGGCTATGGCTACACCTTC. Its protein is CSASVRGQTVTGYGYTF.

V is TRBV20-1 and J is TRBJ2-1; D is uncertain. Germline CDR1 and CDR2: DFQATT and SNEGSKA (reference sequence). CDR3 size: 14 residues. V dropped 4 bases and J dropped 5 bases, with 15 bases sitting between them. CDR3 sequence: CSAKPVWSHNEQFF. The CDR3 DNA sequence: TGCAGTGCTAAGCCGGTTTGGTCACACAATGAGCAGTTCTTC.

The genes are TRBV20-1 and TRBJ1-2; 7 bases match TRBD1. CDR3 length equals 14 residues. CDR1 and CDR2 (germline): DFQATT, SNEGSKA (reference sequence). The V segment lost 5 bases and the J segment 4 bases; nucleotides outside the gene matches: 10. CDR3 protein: CSAAYRGLGYGYTF. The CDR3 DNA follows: TGCAGTGCTGCCTACAGGGGCCTTGGCTATGGCTACACCTTC.

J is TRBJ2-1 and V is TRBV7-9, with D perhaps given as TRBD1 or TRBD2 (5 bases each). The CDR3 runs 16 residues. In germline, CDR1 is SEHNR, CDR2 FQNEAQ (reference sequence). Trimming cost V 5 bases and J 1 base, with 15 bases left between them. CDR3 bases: TGTGCCAGCAGCCTAAGGGGAGCGAAATCCTACAATGAGCAGTTCTTC. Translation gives CASSLRGAKSYNEQFF.

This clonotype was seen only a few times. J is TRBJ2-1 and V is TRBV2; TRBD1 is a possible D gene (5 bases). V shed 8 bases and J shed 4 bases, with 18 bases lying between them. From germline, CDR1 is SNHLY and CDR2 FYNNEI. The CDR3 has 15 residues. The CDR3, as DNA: TGTGCCAGCGGAAGTCAGGGATCGCGGTACAATGAGCAGTTCTTC. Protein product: CASGSQGSRYNEQFF.

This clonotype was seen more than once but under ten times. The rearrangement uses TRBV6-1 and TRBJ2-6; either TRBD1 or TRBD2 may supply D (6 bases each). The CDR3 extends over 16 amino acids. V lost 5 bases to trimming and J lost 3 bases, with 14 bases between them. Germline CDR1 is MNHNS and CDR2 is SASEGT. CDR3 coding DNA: TGTGCCAGCAGTACCACGGGGGCGGGTGGGGCCAACGTCCTGACTTTC. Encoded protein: CASSTTGAGGANVLTF.

This chain's CDR3 is CASSPTSGMISYEQYF. CDR3 bases: TGTGCCAGCAGTCCCACTAGCGGGATGATCTCCTACGAGCAGTACTTC. The rearrangement joins TRBV12-3 or TRBV12-4 to TRBJ2-7; 10 bases line up with TRBD2. Germline trimming cut 5 bases from V and 0 bases from J; bases unmatched to any gene: 7. This CDR3 has 16 amino acids.

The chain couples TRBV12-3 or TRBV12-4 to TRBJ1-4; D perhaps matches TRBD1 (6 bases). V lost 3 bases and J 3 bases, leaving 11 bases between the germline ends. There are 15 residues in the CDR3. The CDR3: CASSLGGLANEKLFF. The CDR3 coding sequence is TGTGCCAGCAGTTTGGGGGGGCTGGCTAATGAAAAACTGTTTTTT.

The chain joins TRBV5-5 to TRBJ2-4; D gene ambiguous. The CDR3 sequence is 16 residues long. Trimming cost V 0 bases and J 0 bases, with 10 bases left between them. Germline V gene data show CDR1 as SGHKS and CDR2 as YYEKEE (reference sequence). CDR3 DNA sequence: TGTGCCAGCAGCTTGGCCGGGCCTCTAGCCAAAAACATTCAGTACTTC. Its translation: CASSLAGPLAKNIQYF.

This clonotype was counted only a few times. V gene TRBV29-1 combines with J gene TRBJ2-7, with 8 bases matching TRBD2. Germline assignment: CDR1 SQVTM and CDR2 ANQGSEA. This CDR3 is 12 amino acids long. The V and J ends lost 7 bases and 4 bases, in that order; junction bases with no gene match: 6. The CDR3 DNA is TGCAGCGCTTCGGGGGGGGGATACGAGCAGTACTTC. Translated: CSASGGGYEQYF.

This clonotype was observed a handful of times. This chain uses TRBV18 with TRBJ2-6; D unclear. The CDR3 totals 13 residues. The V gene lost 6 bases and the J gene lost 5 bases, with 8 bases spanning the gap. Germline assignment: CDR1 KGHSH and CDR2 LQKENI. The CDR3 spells CASSLFWANVLTF. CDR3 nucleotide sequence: TGTGCCAGCTCCCTCTTCTGGGCCAACGTCCTGACTTTC.